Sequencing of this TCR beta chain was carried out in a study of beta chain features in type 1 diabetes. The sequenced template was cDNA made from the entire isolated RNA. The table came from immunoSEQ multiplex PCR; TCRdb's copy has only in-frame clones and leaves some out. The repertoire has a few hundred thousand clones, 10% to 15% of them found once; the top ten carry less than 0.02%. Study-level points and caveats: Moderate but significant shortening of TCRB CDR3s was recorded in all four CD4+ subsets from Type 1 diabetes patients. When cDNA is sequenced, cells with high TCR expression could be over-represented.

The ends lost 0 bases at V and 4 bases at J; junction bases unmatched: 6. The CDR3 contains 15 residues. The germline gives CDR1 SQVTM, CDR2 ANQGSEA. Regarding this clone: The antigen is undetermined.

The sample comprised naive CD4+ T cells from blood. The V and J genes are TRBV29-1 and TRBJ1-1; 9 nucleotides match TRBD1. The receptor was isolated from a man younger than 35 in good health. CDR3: CSVEDQDRGSTEAFF. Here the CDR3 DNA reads TGCAGCGTTGAAGATCAGGACAGGGGAAGCACTGAAGCTTTCTTT.